This is a list of T cell receptor beta chains from one sample in a study of cytotoxic CD8 clonotypes in ibrutinib-treated CLL. The protocol was immunoSEQ multiplex PCR, while the TCRdb copy is restricted to in-frame clones and leaves out a portion. The table shows approximately 10,000 clones, with approximately 85% occurring only once. Sequencing was performed on PBMCs, taken at disease progression, from a patient treated with ibrutinib. All receptors derive from a human donor with chronic lymphocytic leukemia. The CDR3 runs from the conserved cysteine through the conserved F or W. A D gene is named only where the DNA matches it firmly. Clone size is stated in some rows and not others, as once, few, many or a class when expanded.

CDR3aa: CASTLDRVGETQYF
CDR3nt: TGCGCCAGCACCCTAGACAGGGTCGGGGAGACCCAGTACTTC
abundance: .
d_gene: TRBD1
v_gene: TRBV5-1
j_gene: TRBJ2-5

CDR3aa: CASSRLAVSSYEQYF
CDR3nt: TGTGCCAGCAGCCGACTAGCGGTTTCCTCCTACGAGCAGTACTTC
abundance: few
d_gene: TRBD2
v_gene: TRBV6-5
j_gene: TRBJ2-7

CDR3aa: CASSGTGNQETQYF
CDR3nt: TGTGCTAGCAGCGGAACAGGAAACCAAGAGACCCAGTACTTC
abundance: .
d_gene: .
v_gene: TRBV2
j_gene: TRBJ2-5

CDR3aa: CASSERTGGTYEQYF
CDR3nt: TGTGCCAGTAGTGAAAGGACAGGGGGTACCTACGAGCAGTACTTC
abundance: .
d_gene: TRBD1
v_gene: TRBV19
j_gene: TRBJ2-7

CDR3aa: CASAGQSMTNTEAFF
CDR3nt: TGTGCCAGCGCCGGACAGTCGATGACAAACACTGAAGCTTTCTTT
abundance: .
d_gene: .
v_gene: TRBV18
j_gene: TRBJ1-1

CDR3aa: CASSPRNTDTQYF
CDR3nt: TGTGCCAGCAGCCCCCGAAACACAGATACGCAGTATTTT
abundance: .
d_gene: .
v_gene: TRBV7-3
j_gene: TRBJ2-3

CDR3aa: CASSTRRGEDTEAFF
CDR3nt: TGCGCCAGCAGCACTCGGAGGGGTGAGGACACTGAAGCTTTCTTT
abundance: .
d_gene: .
v_gene: TRBV4-1
j_gene: TRBJ1-1

CDR3aa: CAWNHGTGTPEIQYF
CDR3nt: TGTGCCTGGAACCACGGTACAGGGACCCCCGAGATCCAGTACTTC
abundance: medium-sized
d_gene: .
v_gene: TRBV30
j_gene: TRBJ2-5

CDR3aa: CASSKTGPSGNTIYF
CDR3nt: TGTGCCAGCAGTAAGACCGGGCCCTCTGGAAACACCATATATTTT
abundance: .
d_gene: .
v_gene: TRBV6-5
j_gene: TRBJ1-3

CDR3aa: CASSLPRPNLGDTEAFF
CDR3nt: TGCGCCAGCAGCTTGCCCAGACCGAACTTGGGGGACACTGAAGCTTTCTTT
abundance: .
d_gene: .
v_gene: TRBV5-1
j_gene: TRBJ1-1

CDR3aa: CASTQGGRGYAAFF
CDR3nt: TGTGCCAGCACCCAAGGGGGCAGGGGGTATGCGGCTTTCTTT
abundance: .
d_gene: TRBD1
v_gene: TRBV6-1
j_gene: TRBJ1-1

CDR3aa: CSVEDRGRRDGYTF
CDR3nt: TGCAGCGTTGAAGATCGGGGGCGGCGGGATGGCTACACCTTC
abundance: .
d_gene: .
v_gene: TRBV29-1
j_gene: TRBJ1-2

CDR3aa: CASSLDSAANTGELFF
CDR3nt: TGTGCCAGCAGCTTAGACAGCGCCGCGAACACCGGGGAGCTGTTTTTT
abundance: .
d_gene: .
v_gene: TRBV7-2
j_gene: TRBJ2-2

CDR3aa: CASRPPGASQETQYF
CDR3nt: TGTGCCAGCAGGCCGCCGGGAGCGAGTCAAGAGACCCAGTACTTC
abundance: few
d_gene: .
v_gene: TRBV6-6
j_gene: TRBJ2-5

CDR3aa: CASSYDNNYGYTF
CDR3nt: TGTGCCAGCAGTTACGACAATAACTATGGCTACACCTTC
abundance: .
d_gene: .
v_gene: TRBV6-5
j_gene: TRBJ1-2

CDR3aa: CASSLQDTDTQYF
CDR3nt: TGTGCCAGCAGCTTACAAGACACAGATACGCAGTATTTT
abundance: .
d_gene: .
v_gene: TRBV11-3
j_gene: TRBJ2-3

CDR3aa: CASSPGALPTDTQYF
CDR3nt: TGTGCCAGCAGCCCGGGGGCCCTTCCCACAGATACGCAGTATTTT
abundance: .
d_gene: .
v_gene: TRBV9
j_gene: TRBJ2-3

CDR3aa: CASSEALPAGGYYNEQFF
CDR3nt: TGTGCCAGCAGTGAAGCGCTTCCGGCGGGAGGGTACTACAATGAGCAGTTCTTC
abundance: .
d_gene: TRBD2
v_gene: TRBV2
j_gene: TRBJ2-1

CDR3aa: CASSLSLAGVTNEQFF
CDR3nt: TGTGCCAGCAGCTTATCACTAGCGGGAGTCACGAATGAGCAGTTCTTC
abundance: .
d_gene: TRBD2
v_gene: TRBV7-8
j_gene: TRBJ2-1

CDR3aa: CASRNGQPQHF
CDR3nt: TGTGCCAGCAGGAACGGTCAGCCCCAGCATTTT
abundance: few
d_gene: .
v_gene: TRBV21-1
j_gene: TRBJ1-5

CDR3aa: CASSQEPGLGEKLFF
CDR3nt: TGTGCCAGCAGCCAAGAACCGGGCTTGGGTGAAAAACTGTTTTTT
abundance: .
d_gene: .
v_gene: TRBV4-2
j_gene: TRBJ1-4

CDR3aa: CASSIAGGPISPYEQYF
CDR3nt: TGTGCCAGTAGTATAGCTGGCGGGCCCATCTCTCCCTACGAGCAGTACTTC
abundance: .
d_gene: .
v_gene: TRBV19
j_gene: TRBJ2-7

CDR3aa: CASSPLTSGMWDTQYF
CDR3nt: TGTGCCAGCAGCCCGCTGACTAGCGGGATGTGGGATACGCAGTATTTT
abundance: .
d_gene: TRBD2
v_gene: TRBV7-6
j_gene: TRBJ2-3

CDR3aa: CASSLKGGDYGYTF
CDR3nt: TGTGCCAGCAGCTTAAAGGGAGGGGACTATGGCTACACCTTC
abundance: .
d_gene: .
v_gene: TRBV11-2
j_gene: TRBJ1-2

CDR3aa: CATTSHNEQFF
CDR3nt: TGTGCCACCACAAGCCACAATGAGCAGTTCTTC
abundance: .
d_gene: .
v_gene: TRBV10-3
j_gene: TRBJ2-1

CDR3aa: CASSQSSSGRRADTQYF
CDR3nt: TGTGCCAGCAGCCAATCGTCTAGCGGGAGGCGGGCAGATACGCAGTATTTT
abundance: .
d_gene: TRBD2
v_gene: TRBV4-2
j_gene: TRBJ2-3

CDR3aa: CASSLREGYEQYF
CDR3nt: TGCGCCAGCAGCTTGAGGGAGGGTTACGAGCAGTACTTC
abundance: .
d_gene: TRBD2
v_gene: TRBV5-1
j_gene: TRBJ2-7

CDR3aa: CASSMQGGLAAPNEQFF
CDR3nt: TGTGCCAGTAGTATGCAGGGGGGACTAGCGGCCCCCAATGAGCAGTTCTTC
abundance: .
d_gene: TRBD2
v_gene: TRBV19
j_gene: TRBJ2-1

CDR3aa: CASSRRTGVYEQYF
CDR3nt: TGTGCCAGCAGTCGACGGACAGGGGTCTACGAGCAGTACTTC
abundance: .
d_gene: TRBD1
v_gene: TRBV27
j_gene: TRBJ2-7

CDR3aa: CASRGEGGQPQHF
CDR3nt: TGTGCCAGCAGGGGCGAAGGAGGCCAGCCCCAGCATTTT
abundance: .
d_gene: .
v_gene: TRBV6-6
j_gene: TRBJ1-5

CDR3aa: CASSHPKGLLAGLSGELFF
CDR3nt: TGTGCCAGCAGCCACCCCAAGGGGCTGCTAGCGGGACTTAGCGGGGAGCTGTTTTTT
abundance: .
d_gene: TRBD2
v_gene: TRBV9
j_gene: TRBJ2-2

CDR3aa: CASSLFSGSLSYNEQFF
CDR3nt: TGTGCCAGCAGCTTATTTAGCGGGAGCCTTTCCTACAATGAGCAGTTCTTC
abundance: once
d_gene: TRBD2
v_gene: TRBV7-8
j_gene: TRBJ2-1

CDR3aa: CASSFGTGDNQPQHF
CDR3nt: TGTGCCAGCAGCTTCGGGACGGGGGACAATCAGCCCCAGCATTTT
abundance: .
d_gene: .
v_gene: TRBV7-2
j_gene: TRBJ1-5

CDR3aa: CASSLNTQETQYF
CDR3nt: TGCGCCAGCAGCTTGAACACCCAAGAGACCCAGTACTTC
abundance: .
d_gene: .
v_gene: TRBV5-1
j_gene: TRBJ2-5

CDR3aa: CAWSVQGLDTQYF
CDR3nt: TGTGCCTGGAGTGTACAGGGGTTAGATACGCAGTATTTT
abundance: .
d_gene: TRBD1
v_gene: TRBV30
j_gene: TRBJ2-3

CDR3aa: CASSISGQGYEQYF
CDR3nt: TGTGCCAGTAGTATATCAGGACAGGGTTACGAGCAGTACTTC
abundance: .
d_gene: TRBD1
v_gene: TRBV19
j_gene: TRBJ2-7

CDR3aa: CASSLLVSSYEQYF
CDR3nt: TGTGCCAGCAGCTTGCTAGTTAGCTCCTACGAGCAGTACTTC
abundance: .
d_gene: .
v_gene: TRBV5-5
j_gene: TRBJ2-7

CDR3aa: CASSDSLDRPPYEQYF
CDR3nt: TGTGCCAGCAGTGACTCATTGGACAGGCCGCCCTACGAGCAGTACTTC
abundance: .
d_gene: TRBD1
v_gene: TRBV6-4
j_gene: TRBJ2-7

CDR3aa: CASRPQGSGANVLTF
CDR3nt: TGTGCCAGCAGACCACAGGGATCTGGGGCCAACGTCCTGACTTTC
abundance: .
d_gene: .
v_gene: TRBV5-4
j_gene: TRBJ2-6